Included here is one TCR beta chain sequence, with context. The antigen this receptor binds is unknown. No clone much larger than this one lies a single base away; base qualities are absent. The donors were healthy, HIV-negative adults who had no recently reported acute infections or vaccinations. Every donor was a Caucasian adult living in Nashville, Tennessee, USA. CD4+ T cells were enriched by magnetic negative selection, after which naive cells were positively selected on CD45RA and the negative fraction was taken as the memory subset. After blood collection by leukapheresis, PBMCs were isolated using Ficoll-Histopaque density gradient centrifugation and then cryopreserved in the vapor phase of liquid nitrogen. Analytical flow cytometry was used to check the purity and quantity of each magnetically sorted T cell population. Each sorted fraction had its genomic DNA isolated and then quantified by UV absorbance on a Nanodrop 2000c.

This sample is part of a study of shared clonotypes between healthy human individuals (TCRdb year 2020). Describing the broader study: Two women and a few men aged 18 to 49 years were included in the cohort. For each donor, three plates each were used for CD4 naive and CD4 memory, two plates were used for CD8 naive, and one plate was used for CD8 memory. To estimate repertoire size and how much clonotype sharing occurs between individuals, the study deeply sequenced the blood TCR repertoires of five healthy adults. Different laboratories and diverse techniques were used to prepare libraries and sequence TCR repertoires, to increase sequencing depth and limit assay-specific biases. Leukapheresis yielded between about 0.9 and 10 billion PBMCs per donor. What the research found in general, with its limitations: Sampling was limited to blood, and TCR repertoires in tissue likely differ from TCR repertoires in blood. Roughly 5% of naive CD4, roughly 3.6% of naive CD8, about 2.4% of memory CD4, and about 0.4% of memory CD8 clonotypes were shared across several donors. Because the study included only a small number of donors, the genetic and exposure-history diversity represented was limited. Rarefaction of sorted-subset datasets indicated incomplete sequencing despite the large sequencing depth. Clonotypes shared by all four sorted-subset donors showed higher generation probabilities than non-shared clonotypes. Pairwise subsampling led to the expectation that sequencing depth would affect the degree of clonotype sharing among donors. Naive subsets generally had larger estimated clonotype richness than memory subsets did.

TCR CDR3 regions were amplified from genomic DNA by multiplex PCR using the deep immunoSEQ assay. Extracted genomic DNA from each cell subset was distributed evenly across all wells of several immunoSEQ 96-well plates, and each plate was treated as a replicate. Each replicate PCR for sorted subsets received around 200 ng genomic DNA, equal to tens of thousands of T cell genomes. Purified libraries were measured with a Qubit 3.0 fluorometer, size-checked on a Bioanalyzer 2100, and measured again with the KAPA Library Quantification kit. Every immunoSEQ 96-well plate was sequenced on a separate single-read 150-cycle Illumina NextSeq 550 flow cell. As for the authors' bioinformatics: Because only junctional sequences without quality scores were contained in the immunoSEQ output, filtering matching that applied to full-length reads could not be performed. To assign V/J genes and CDR3, sequences were annotated against IMGT germline references using PyIR, a Python wrapper for IgBLAST v1.9. Reads were removed for weak V/J assignments (E-value above 1e-6), missing CDR3, stop codons, out-of-frame junctions, or ambiguous translated residues. V3J clonotypes were defined as sequences sharing an identical inferred V gene, J gene, and CDR3 amino acid sequence. To compute the percentage overlap between repertoires, the number of shared unique clonotypes was divided by the size of the smaller repertoire. Three approaches were used to assess repertoire richness: RTK rarefaction, the Chao1 estimator, and Recon v2.1 estimates of unobserved clonotypes. Generation probabilities for all TCRbeta clonotypes obtained by the gDNA method from a handful of donors were computed using OLGA. Held by TCRdb, this immuneACCESS table contains in-frame sequences only and omits some clones. Under half of the omission traces to an unresolved V gene where checked; the cause of the rest is unknown. D and trimming come from the DNA, and the V and J calls and clone size come from that table. This sample lists some 500,000 clones; 95% to 96% were detected once. The ten most abundant clones make up 0.064% of the sample.

Germline trimming: 6 bases from V, 7 bases from J; junction bases outside gene matches: 5. The CDR3, from cysteine to phenylalanine, totals 12 residues. Only the CDR3 DNA stays, 36 bases, in frame from base 1. CDR1 is given as KGHSH and CDR2 as LQKENI, both from the germline V gene. The sequence joins TRBV18 to TRBJ2-5; 7 nucleotides in the junction match TRBD1. Sequencing was done on a sample of naive CD4+ T cells sorted from blood. The intended sense of this specimen's cell subset or site label: CD45RA+ positively selected. This receptor was taken from a woman aged 25 to 45 in good health. Here the CDR3 is given as CASSPGQRTQYF. The sequenced DNA is TGTGCCAGCTCTCCGGGACAGCGGACCCAGTACTTC.